This TCR beta chain derives from a study of shared clonotypes between healthy human individuals. Study conclusions and caveats: Compared with memory subsets, naive subsets generally had larger estimated richness. Although depth was large, rarefaction showed that sequencing of the sorted subsets was incomplete.

Germline lookup yields CDR1 MNHEY and CDR2 SMNVEV (reference sequence). V lost 4 bases to trimming and J lost 2 bases; unmatched junction nucleotides: 7. The CDR3 spans 16 residues. Turning to this clone: What it binds is not known.

Sorted-subset replicate PCR reactions were performed with around 200 ng DNA, corresponding to about 30,000 T cell genomes. Data came from immunoSEQ multiplex PCR; TCRdb stores just in-frame clones and leaves some out. The sample holds 400,000 or so clones, about 96% seen once. The V and J genes are TRBV27 and TRBJ2-3; TRBD2 matches 9 bases. This TCR was recovered from a man younger than 45 in good health. The sequenced material came from memory CD8+ T cells sorted from blood. Noted subset: CD45RO+ cells pooled with CCR7-negative TemRA cells. CDR3 in DNA: TGTGCCAGCAGTTCTAGAGCGGGAGGTATCACAGATACGCAGTATTTT. Translating it yields CASSSRAGGITDTQYF.